This T cell receptor (beta chain) was found in a study of technical replicates of blood from a few donors. CDR1 and CDR2 (germline): MGHDK, SYGVNS. After removal of 4 bases from V and 4 bases from J, the junction contained 11 bases not matched to a gene. The CDR3 is 18 residues long. Only in-frame clones appear in the TCRdb table, and some are missing; sequencing was by immunoSEQ multiplex PCR. The sample lists tens of thousands of clones, 91% seen once, with about 0.38% in the top ten. The rearrangement links TRBV25-1 to TRBJ2-2, with 11 bases matching TRBD2. Sequencing was performed on T cells isolated from PBMCs. The TCR originated in a human donor in good health. Some clones in this sample may be carry-over from other donors' samples. Written as DNA, the CDR3 is TGTGCCAGCAGTGGCTTGACCCGACTAGCGGGGACCACCGGGGAGCTGTTTTTT. It encodes CASSGLTRLAGTTGELFF. Combining the CDR3 with reference TRBV25-1 and TRBJ2-2 gives the whole variable domain EADIYQTPRYLVIGTGKKITLECSQTMGHDKMYWYQQDPGMELHLIHYSYGVNSTEKGDLSSESTVSRIRTEHFPLTLESARPSHTSQYLCASSGLTRLAGTTGELFFGEGSRLTVL.